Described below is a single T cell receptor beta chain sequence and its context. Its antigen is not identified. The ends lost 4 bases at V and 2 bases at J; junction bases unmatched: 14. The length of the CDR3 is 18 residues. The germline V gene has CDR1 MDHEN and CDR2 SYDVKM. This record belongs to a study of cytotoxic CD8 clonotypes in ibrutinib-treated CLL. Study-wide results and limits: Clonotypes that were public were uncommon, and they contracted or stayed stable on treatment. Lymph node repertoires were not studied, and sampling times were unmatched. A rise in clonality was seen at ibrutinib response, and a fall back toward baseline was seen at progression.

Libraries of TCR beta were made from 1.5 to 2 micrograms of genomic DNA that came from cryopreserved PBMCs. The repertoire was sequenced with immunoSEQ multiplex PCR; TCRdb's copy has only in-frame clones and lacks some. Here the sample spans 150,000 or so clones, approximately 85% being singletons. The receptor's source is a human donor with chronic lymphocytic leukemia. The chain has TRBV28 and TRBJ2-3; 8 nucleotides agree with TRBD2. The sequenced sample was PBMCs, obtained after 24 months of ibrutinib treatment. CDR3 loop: CASSSPFYERGNTDTQYF. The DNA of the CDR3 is TGTGCCAGCAGTTCGCCCTTCTATGAGCGGGGGAACACAGATACGCAGTATTTT.